Included here is one T cell receptor (beta chain) sequence, with context. Its specificity is not known. Reprocessing the 5' RACE reads, TCRdb reports a single entry for every CDR3 protein and omits DNA. The sample data list over 350,000 distinct CDR3 sequences. This record comes from a study of monozygotic twins with inflammatory bowel disease. Findings and caveats of the study: Data gave no support to a single strong signal or clonotype associated with IBD.

The CDR3 runs to 12 residues. The TCR comes from a human donor with ulcerative colitis or Crohn's disease, or a healthy co-twin of an affected twin (not recorded which). The sequenced sample was blood. The J gene is TRBJ2-1, the V gene TRBV12-3 or TRBV12-4; the TCRdb D gene call, TRBD1, has no DNA to confirm it. The CDR3 spells CASSPGNNEQFF.